Only one count was recorded for the clone carrying this T cell receptor (beta chain). Authors' methods: From reference gene primer amplification, estimates of nucleated cell counts were derived. The method was immunoSEQ multiplex PCR; TCRdb's version includes in-frame clones alone and lacks a portion of them. V and J calls and clone size follow that table, whereas D and trimming were derived from the DNA. The sample includes 250,000 to 300,000 clones, about 91% of them seen just once. This record comes from a study of blood T cell repertoires in COVID-19. Study-wide context: The samples span acute and convalescent COVID-19 from the United States, Italy and Spain. PBMCs, B-cell-depleted T cells, or T cells provided the cDNA or gDNA that made up the material.

Clinical history reported by participants formed the basis on which cohorts were assigned. Germline V gene sequence: CDR1 LGHNA, CDR2 YSLEER. The V and J ends lost 0 bases and 5 bases respectively, with 17 bases between them. The CDR3 spans 17 residues. The clonotype comes from a human donor in a cohort exposed to, infected with or recovered from COVID-19 (not recorded which). The donor label of this sample is uncertain. Sequencing was performed on PBMCs or T cells enriched from blood (not recorded which). The chain uses TRBV4-3 and TRBJ1-5, with D perhaps TRBD1 (5 bases). Here the CDR3 reads CASSQDRVVSRDQPQHF. DNA for the CDR3: TGCGCCAGCAGCCAAGATCGGGTCGTGAGCAGGGATCAGCCCCAGCATTTT.